This T cell receptor (beta chain) was profiled in a study of technical replicates of blood from a handful of donors. Sequenced by immunoSEQ multiplex PCR; TCRdb stores in-frame clones only, minus some. Of 60,000 to 65,000 clones listed, around 87% are singletons. V gave up 7 bases and J gave up 3 bases, with 13 bases separating them. The CDR3 covers 15 residues. Germline CDR1 is MNHNS and CDR2 is SASEGT. The sequence came from a human donor in good health. Some clones in this sample may be carry-over from other donors' samples. Sample: PBMCs. This chain links TRBV6-1 with TRBJ1-6; D uncertain. In DNA form, the CDR3 reads TGTGCCAGCAATTTCGGGGAGCACTATAATTCACCCCTCCACTTT. This codes for CASNFGEHYNSPLHF.